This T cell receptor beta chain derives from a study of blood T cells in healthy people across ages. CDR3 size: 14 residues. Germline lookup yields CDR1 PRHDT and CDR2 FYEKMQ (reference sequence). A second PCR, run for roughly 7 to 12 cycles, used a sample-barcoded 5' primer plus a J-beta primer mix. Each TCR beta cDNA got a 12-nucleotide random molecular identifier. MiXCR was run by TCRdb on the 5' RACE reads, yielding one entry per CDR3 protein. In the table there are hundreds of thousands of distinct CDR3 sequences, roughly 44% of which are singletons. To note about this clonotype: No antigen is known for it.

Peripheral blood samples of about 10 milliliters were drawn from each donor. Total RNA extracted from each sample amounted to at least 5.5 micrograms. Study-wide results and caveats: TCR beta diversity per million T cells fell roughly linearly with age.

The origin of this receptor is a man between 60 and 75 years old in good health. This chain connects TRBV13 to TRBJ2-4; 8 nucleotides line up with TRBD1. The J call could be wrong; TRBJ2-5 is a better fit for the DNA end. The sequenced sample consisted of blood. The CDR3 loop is CASSPPGQVETQYF. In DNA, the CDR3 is TGTGCCAGCAGCCCACCGGGACAGGTCGAGACCCAGTACTTC.